The 17 T cell receptor beta chains given below trace back to one sample, sequenced in a study of blood T cells in healthy people across ages. A second PCR of 7 to 11 cycles used a sample-barcoded 5' primer and a J-beta primer mix. Each CDR3 protein is one row after TCRdb ran MiXCR on the 5' RACE reads. The sample lists roughly 2 million distinct CDR3 sequences, around 50% occurring once. The sequenced sample consisted of blood. These receptors were obtained from a woman aged 40 to 50 in good health.

The chain combines TRBV4-3 with TRBJ2-7; 8 bases fit TRBD1. The V segment lost 3 bases and the J segment 2 bases; nucleotides outside the gene matches: 6. Germline CDR1 LGHNA, CDR2 YSLEER. This CDR3 contains 15 residues. CDR3 amino acids: CASSQGTGTPYEQYF. CDR3 nucleotides: TGCGCCAGCAGCCAGGGGACAGGAACCCCCTACGAGCAGTACTTC.

The rearrangement links TRBV7-2 to TRBJ2-5, with D perhaps matching TRBD1 (5 bases). The CDR3 covers 16 residues. Trimming took off 0 bases at V and 1 base at J, with 12 bases between the two ends. Germline V gene lookup returns CDR1 SGHTA and CDR2 FQGNSA. CDR3 in amino acids: CASSLASVQAQETQYF. The CDR3 DNA follows: TGTGCCAGCAGCTTAGCGTCGGTACAGGCCCAAGAGACCCAGTACTTC.

The gene calls are TRBV6-2 or TRBV6-3 and TRBJ2-6; D is ambiguous. CDR1 and CDR2 from the germline V gene are MNHEY and SVGEGT. This CDR3 is 14 amino acids long. With 7 bases removed from V and 1 base from J, the gap between germline ends came to 8 bases. CDR3 DNA: TGTGCCAGCAAGTCTCCTTCTGGGGCCAACGTCCTGACTTTC. This gives the protein CASKSPSGANVLTF.

The chain recombines TRBV11-2 with TRBJ1-6; D gene ambiguous. This CDR3 has 15 amino acids. The V and J ends lost 5 bases and 2 bases respectively, with 10 bases between them. CDR1 is SGHAT and CDR2 is FQNNGV in the germline V gene. The CDR3 loop is CASSRAGTYNSPLHF. CDR3 coding DNA: TGTGCCAGCAGCCGAGCCGGGACCTATAATTCACCCCTCCACTTT.

The CDR3 DNA is TGTGCCAGCAGGGCACCCGACAATGAGCAGTACTTC. This codes for CASRAPDNEQYF. V usage is TRBV28 and J usage is TRBJ2-1; D is unresolved. The end of the DNA is better explained by TRBJ2-7, so the J call may be wrong. CDR3 length: 12 amino acids. The germline V gene encodes CDR1 MDHEN and CDR2 SYDVKM.

Comments on this clonotype: A read error may produce the germline difference seen at one junction end. V usage is TRBV4-1 and J usage is TRBJ1-5; 7 nucleotides agree with TRBD1. The CDR3 runs 19 residues. CDR1 and CDR2 (germline): MGHRA, YSYEKL. The CDR3 DNA follows: TGCACCAGCAGCCAAGATGGCCCCCCCGACAGGGCCCTCAATCAGCCCCAGCATTTT. Encoded protein: CTSSQDGPPDRALNQPQHF.

This clonotype was detected a few times. This sequence joins TRBV28 and TRBJ1-2; 9 nucleotides line up with TRBD1. This CDR3 spans 15 amino acids. The trim removed 6 bases at V and 8 bases at J, leaving 13 bases unmatched. CDR1 MDHEN and CDR2 SYDVKM come from the germline V gene. The CDR3 reads CASSAAGTGLVGYTF. CDR3 coding DNA: TGTGCCAGCAGCGCGGCCGGGACAGGGCTCGTCGGCTACACCTTC.

The chain combines TRBV10-3 with TRBJ1-6; D is undetermined. Trimming left V 10 bases short and J 6 bases short, with 19 bases between. The length of the CDR3 is 15 residues. Per germline, CDR1 ENHRY and CDR2 SYGVKD. The CDR3: CATTRSSGGNSPLHF. As DNA, the CDR3 is TGTGCCACTACTAGGTCCTCCGGTGGTAATTCACCCCTCCACTTT.

This clonotype appeared a single time. The J gene is TRBJ2-1, the V gene TRBV20-1; 8 bases agree with TRBD2. The CDR3 consists of 13 residues. With 4 bases clipped from V and 6 bases from J, the junction kept 5 bases outside the gene matches. Germline V gene lookup returns CDR1 DFQATT and CDR2 SNEGSKA (reference sequence). The CDR3 protein is CSANLAGLNEQFF. The CDR3 DNA reads as TGCAGTGCTAACCTAGCGGGTCTCAATGAGCAGTTCTTC.

J is TRBJ1-2 and V is TRBV5-1; 7 bases are a match to TRBD1. Looked up from germline, CDR1 is SGHRS and CDR2 is YFSETQ. The CDR3 covers 15 residues. Trimming cost V 0 bases and J 4 bases; bases outside gene matches: 6. As DNA, the CDR3 is TGCGCCAGCAGCTTGGAGACAGGGTCTCGCTATGGCTACACCTTC. It encodes CASSLETGSRYGYTF.

The J gene is TRBJ2-3, the V gene TRBV24-1; perhaps TRBD2 as D (7 bases). The germline V gene has CDR1 KGHDR and CDR2 SFDVKD. The CDR3 consists of 15 residues. V was cut by 4 bases and J by 4 bases, with 14 bases left in between. The CDR3 sequence: CATSEARGRADTQYF. The CDR3 nucleotides are TGTGCCACCAGTGAGGCTAGGGGGAGGGCAGATACGCAGTATTTT.

The chain carries TRBV20-1 and TRBJ2-1; D is tentatively TRBD1 or TRBD2 (5 bases each). Germline CDR1 reads DFQATT; CDR2 reads SNEGSKA (reference sequence). V gave up 4 bases and J gave up 8 bases, with 18 bases separating them. This CDR3 has 14 residues. The CDR3 loop reads CSATGPPGSHEQFF. CDR3 nucleotide sequence: TGCAGTGCTACGGGACCACCGGGATCGCATGAGCAGTTCTTC.

About this clonotype itself: Compared with germline, one end of the junction differs, possibly owing to a read error. The V gene is TRBV11-2, the J gene TRBJ1-5; no reliable D call. The CDR3 length is 13 residues. Germline V gene lookup returns CDR1 SGHAT and CDR2 FQNNGV. The CDR3 loop reads CVSSLGLDQPQHF. In DNA, the CDR3 is TGTGTCAGCAGCTTAGGGCTGGATCAGCCCCAGCATTTT.

The V call is TRBV15, the J call TRBJ1-1; D is ambiguous. V lost 0 bases and J lost 1, with 6 bases in between. The CDR3 spans 14 residues. The germline gives CDR1 LNHNV, CDR2 YYDKDF (reference sequence). CDR3 region: CATSRDLTNTEAFF. CDR3 DNA sequence: TGTGCCACCAGCAGAGATCTTACGAACACTGAAGCTTTCTTT.

This clonotype was found a few times. The rearrangement links TRBV3-1 to TRBJ2-7; 10 bases are a match to TRBD2. The CDR3 has 15 amino acids. V shed 3 bases and J 2 bases; nucleotides not matched to a gene: 4. Looked up from germline, CDR1 is LGHDT and CDR2 is YNNKEL (reference sequence). The CDR3 nucleotides are TGTGCCAGCAGCCATGCAGCGGGGGGGCCCTACGAGCAGTACTTC. It codes for CASSHAAGGPYEQYF.

The V call is TRBV12-3 or TRBV12-4, the J call TRBJ2-7, with TRBD2 matching 8 bases. V lost 6 bases to trimming and J lost 7 bases; unmatched junction nucleotides: 17. The CDR3 has 16 amino acids. CDR3 in DNA: TGTGCCAGCAGCCGTCGGGGGGGACTAACCTACAATGAGCAGTACTTC. Protein: CASSRRGGLTYNEQYF.

The chain has TRBV6-1 and TRBJ2-1; 12 bases line up with TRBD2. Trimming took 4 bases from V and 16 from J; bases not matched to a gene: 20. Per germline, CDR1 MNHNS and CDR2 SASEGT. The CDR3 runs 17 residues. CDR3 in DNA: TGTGCCAGCAGTGCCACCGAGACTAGCGGGGGACTTGGCTCGCAATTCTTC. Its protein product is CASSATETSGGLGSQFF.